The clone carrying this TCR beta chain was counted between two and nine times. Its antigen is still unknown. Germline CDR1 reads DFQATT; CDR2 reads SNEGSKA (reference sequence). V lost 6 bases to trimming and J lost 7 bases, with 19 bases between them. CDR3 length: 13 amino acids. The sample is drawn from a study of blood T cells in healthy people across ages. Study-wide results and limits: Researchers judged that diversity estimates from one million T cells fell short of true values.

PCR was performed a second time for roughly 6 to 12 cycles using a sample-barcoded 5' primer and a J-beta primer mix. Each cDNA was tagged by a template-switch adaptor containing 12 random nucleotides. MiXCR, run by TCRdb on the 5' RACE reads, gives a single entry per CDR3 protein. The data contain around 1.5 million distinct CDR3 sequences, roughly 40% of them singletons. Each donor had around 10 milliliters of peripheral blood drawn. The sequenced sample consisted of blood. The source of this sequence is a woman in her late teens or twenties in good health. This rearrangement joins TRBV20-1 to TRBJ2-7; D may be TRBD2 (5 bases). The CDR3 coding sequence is TGCAGTGCCCAGTCTACTACTACGGGGGAGCAGTACTTC. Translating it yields CSAQSTTTGEQYF.